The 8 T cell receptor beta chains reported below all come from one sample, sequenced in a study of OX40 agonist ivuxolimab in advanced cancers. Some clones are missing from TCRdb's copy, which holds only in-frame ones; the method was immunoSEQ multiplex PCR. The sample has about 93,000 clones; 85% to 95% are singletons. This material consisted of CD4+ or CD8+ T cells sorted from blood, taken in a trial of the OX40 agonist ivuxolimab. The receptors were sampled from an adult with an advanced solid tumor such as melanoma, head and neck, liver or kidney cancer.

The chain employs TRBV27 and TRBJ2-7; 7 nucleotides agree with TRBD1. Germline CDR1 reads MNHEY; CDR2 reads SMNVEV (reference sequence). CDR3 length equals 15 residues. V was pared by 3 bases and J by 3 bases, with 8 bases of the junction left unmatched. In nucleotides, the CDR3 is TGTGCCAGCAGTTTCTTACCCAGGGGGAACTACGAGCAGTACTTC. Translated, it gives CASSFLPRGNYEQYF.

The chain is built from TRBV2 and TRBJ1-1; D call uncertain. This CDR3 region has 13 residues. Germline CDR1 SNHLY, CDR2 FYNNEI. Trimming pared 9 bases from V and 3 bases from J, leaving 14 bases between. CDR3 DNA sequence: TGTGCCAGGAACTGGCCTGAGGACACTGAAGCTTTCTTT. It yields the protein CARNWPEDTEAFF. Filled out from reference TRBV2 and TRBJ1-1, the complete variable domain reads EPEVTQTPSHQVTQMGQEVILRCVPISNHLYFYWYRQILGQKVEFLVSFYNNEISEKSEIFDDQFSVERPDGSNFTLKIRSTKLEDSAMYFCARNWPEDTEAFFGQGTRLTVV.

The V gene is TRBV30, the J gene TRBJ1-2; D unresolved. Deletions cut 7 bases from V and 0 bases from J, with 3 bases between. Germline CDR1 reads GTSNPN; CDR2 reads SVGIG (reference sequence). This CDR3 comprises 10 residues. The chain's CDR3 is CASTNYGYTF. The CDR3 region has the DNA TGTGCCTCGACTAACTATGGCTACACCTTC.

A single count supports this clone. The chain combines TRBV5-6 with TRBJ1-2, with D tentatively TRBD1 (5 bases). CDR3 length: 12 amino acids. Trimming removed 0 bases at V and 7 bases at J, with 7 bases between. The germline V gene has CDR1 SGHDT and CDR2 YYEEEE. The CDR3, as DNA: TGTGCCAGCAGCTTGGGTGGGACTGGCTACACCTTC. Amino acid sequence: CASSLGGTGYTF.

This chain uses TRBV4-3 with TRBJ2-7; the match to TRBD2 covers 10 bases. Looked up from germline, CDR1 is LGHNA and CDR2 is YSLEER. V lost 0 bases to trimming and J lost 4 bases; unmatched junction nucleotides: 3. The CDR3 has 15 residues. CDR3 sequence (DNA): TGCGCCAGCAGCCAAGACCTAGCGGGGGTATACGAGCAGTACTTC. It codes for CASSQDLAGVYEQYF.

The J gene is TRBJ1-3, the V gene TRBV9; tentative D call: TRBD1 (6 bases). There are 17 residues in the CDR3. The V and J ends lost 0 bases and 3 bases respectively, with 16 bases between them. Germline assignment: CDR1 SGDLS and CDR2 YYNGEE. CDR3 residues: CASSVATGGPGGNTIYF. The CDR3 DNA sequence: TGTGCCAGCAGCGTAGCTACGGGGGGGCCAGGTGGAAACACCATATATTTT.

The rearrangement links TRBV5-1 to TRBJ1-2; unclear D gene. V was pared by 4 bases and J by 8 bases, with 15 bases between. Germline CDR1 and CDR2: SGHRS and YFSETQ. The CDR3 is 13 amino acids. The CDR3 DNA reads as TGCGCCAGCAGCCCAAACCCTACAGTGGGCTACACCTTC. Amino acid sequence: CASSPNPTVGYTF.

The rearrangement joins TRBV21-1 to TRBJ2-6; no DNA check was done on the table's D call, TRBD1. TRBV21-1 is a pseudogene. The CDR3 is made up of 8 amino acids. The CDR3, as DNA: TGTGCCAGCAGCCGCAGTGCTTTC. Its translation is CASSRSAF.